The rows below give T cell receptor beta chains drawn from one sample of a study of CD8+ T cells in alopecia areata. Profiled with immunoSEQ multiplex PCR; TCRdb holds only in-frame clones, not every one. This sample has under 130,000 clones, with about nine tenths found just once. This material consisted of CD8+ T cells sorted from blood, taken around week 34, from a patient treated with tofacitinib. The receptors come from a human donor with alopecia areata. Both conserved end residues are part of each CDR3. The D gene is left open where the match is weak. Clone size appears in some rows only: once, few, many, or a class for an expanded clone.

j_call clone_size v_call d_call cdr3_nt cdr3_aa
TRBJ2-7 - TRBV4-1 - TGCGCCAGCAGCCAAGGTACCGGGACTGGCTACGAGCAGTACTTC CASSQGTGTGYEQYF
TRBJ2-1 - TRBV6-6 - TGTGCCAGCTCTTCCTATGAGCAGTTCTTC CASSSYEQFF
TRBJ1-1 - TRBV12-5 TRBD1 TGTGCTAGTGCCCAGGGGGGGCCGAACACTGAAGCTTTCTTT CASAQGGPNTEAFF
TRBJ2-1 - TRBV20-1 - TGCAGTGCTAGGGGGGGTGAGCAGTTCTTC CSARGGEQFF
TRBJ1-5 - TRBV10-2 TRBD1 TGCGCCAGCAACACAGGGGAGAGCAATCAGCCCCAGCATTTT CASNTGESNQPQHF
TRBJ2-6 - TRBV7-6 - TGTGCCAGCAGCTCACTGGGGGCCAACGTCCTGACTTTC CASSSLGANVLTF
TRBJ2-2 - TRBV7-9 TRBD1 TGTGCCAGCAGCTTAGGGACAGGGGGATCCGGGGAGCTGTTTTTT CASSLGTGGSGELFF
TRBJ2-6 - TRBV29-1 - TGCAGCGTTGAATTTACCGGGGCCAACGTCCTGACTTTC CSVEFTGANVLTF
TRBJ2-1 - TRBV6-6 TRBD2 TGTGCCAGCAGTTACTCCCGGACTAGCGGGAGCAATGAGCAGTTCTTC CASSYSRTSGSNEQFF
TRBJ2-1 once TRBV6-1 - TGTGCCAGCAGTGAAGGAATCGGGCCCTACAATGAGCAGTTCTTC CASSEGIGPYNEQFF
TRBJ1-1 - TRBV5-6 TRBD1 TGTGCCAGCAGCCTATTGACAGGGGACTTCCAGGACGTGGTGACGGCTTTCTTT CASSLLTGDFQDVVTAFF
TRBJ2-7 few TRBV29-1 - TGCAGCGTTGAAGCGGACGGGACCTACGAGCAGTACTTC CSVEADGTYEQYF
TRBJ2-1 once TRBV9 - TGTGCCAGCAGCTTACCGACTAACCCCGGTGAGCAGTTCTTC CASSLPTNPGEQFF
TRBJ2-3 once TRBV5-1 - TGCGCCAGCAGCGGAGCTAGTGGGTTCACAGATACGCAGTATTTT CASSGASGFTDTQYF
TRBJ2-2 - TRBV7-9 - TGTGCCAGCAGCCCCCTCGGCGGGGAGCTGTTTTTT CASSPLGGELFF
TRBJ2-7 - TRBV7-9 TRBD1 TGTGCCAGCAGCGACAGGGGGGGATACGAGCAGTACTTC CASSDRGGYEQYF
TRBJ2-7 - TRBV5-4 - TGTGCCAGCAGCTTGGTCCCGTACGACGAGCAGTACTTC CASSLVPYDEQYF
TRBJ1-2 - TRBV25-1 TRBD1 TGTGCCAGCAGTGAATCGGGGACAGTTAACTATGGCTACACCTTC CASSESGTVNYGYTF
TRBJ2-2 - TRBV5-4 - TGTGCCAGCAAGGACAGGAACACCGGGGAGCTGTTTTTT CASKDRNTGELFF
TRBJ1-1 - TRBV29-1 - TGCAGCGTTGAAGTGGGGGGCACTGAAGCTTTCTTT CSVEVGGTEAFF
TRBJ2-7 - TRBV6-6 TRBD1 TGTGCCAGCAGTCACCCTGTCGGACAGGAGGAAAGGCAGTACTTC CASSHPVGQEERQYF
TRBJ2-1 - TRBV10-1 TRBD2 TGCGCCAGCAGCCCGGGACTAGCGGGAGGGGGTGAGCAGTTCTTC CASSPGLAGGGEQFF
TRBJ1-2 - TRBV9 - TGTGCCAGCAGCGTATCCGGGGGCCGCTATGGCTACACCTTC CASSVSGGRYGYTF
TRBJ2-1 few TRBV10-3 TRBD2 TGTGCCATCAGTTCCGGGACTAGCGGGCCCAATGAGCAGTTCTTC CAISSGTSGPNEQFF
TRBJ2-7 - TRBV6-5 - TGTGCCAGCAGTTACGGCAGGGTCTACGAGCAGTACTTC CASSYGRVYEQYF
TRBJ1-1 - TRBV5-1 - TGCGCCAGCAGCTGGGGGGCGGTCACTGAAGCTTTCTTT CASSWGAVTEAFF